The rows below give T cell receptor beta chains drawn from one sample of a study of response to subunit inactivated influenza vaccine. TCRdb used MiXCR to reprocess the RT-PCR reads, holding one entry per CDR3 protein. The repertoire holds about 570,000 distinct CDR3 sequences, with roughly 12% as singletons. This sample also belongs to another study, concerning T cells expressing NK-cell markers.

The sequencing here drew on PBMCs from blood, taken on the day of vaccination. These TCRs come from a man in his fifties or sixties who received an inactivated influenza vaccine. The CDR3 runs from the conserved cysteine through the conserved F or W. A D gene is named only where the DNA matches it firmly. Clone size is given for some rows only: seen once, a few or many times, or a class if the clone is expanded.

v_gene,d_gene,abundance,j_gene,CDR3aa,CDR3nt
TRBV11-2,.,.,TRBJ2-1,CASSFLRISPYNEQFF,TGTGCCAGCAGCTTCCTCCGGATTTCGCCCTACAATGAGCAGTTCTTC
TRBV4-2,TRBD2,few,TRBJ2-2,CASSQERLAGPTGELFF,TGTGCCAGCAGCCAAGAGCGACTAGCGGGACCCACCGGGGAGCTGTTTTTT
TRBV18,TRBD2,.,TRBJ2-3,CASSPTPSAGRHTDTQYF,TGTGCCAGCTCACCCACCCCATCAGCGGGACGGCACACAGATACGCAGTATTTT
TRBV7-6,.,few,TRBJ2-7,CASSFAGVEQYF,TGTGCCAGCAGCTTTGCAGGGGTCGAGCAGTACTTC
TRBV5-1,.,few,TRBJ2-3,CASSRSRDTQYF,TGCGCCAGCAGCCGAAGCAGGGATACGCAGTATTTT
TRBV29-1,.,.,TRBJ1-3,CSAQIFSGNTIYF,TGCAGCGCCCAGATATTCTCTGGAAACACCATATATTTT
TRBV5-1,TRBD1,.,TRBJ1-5,CASSPETGAEQPQHF,TGCGCCAGCAGCCCCGAGACAGGGGCGGAGCAGCCCCAGCATTTT
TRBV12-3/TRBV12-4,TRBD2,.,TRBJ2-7,CASRTSGGGYEQYF,TGTGCCAGCAGAACTAGCGGGGGCGGCTACGAGCAGTACTTC
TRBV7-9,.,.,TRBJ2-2,CASSPGWGTNTGVLFF,TGTGCCAGCAGCCCCGGGTGGGGGACGAACACCGGGGTGCTGTTTTTT
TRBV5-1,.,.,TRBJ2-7,CASSLGPTPSGEQYF,TGCGCCAGCAGCTTGGGGCCTACACCTTCCGGAGAGCAGTACTTC
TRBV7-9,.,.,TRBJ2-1,CASSPRGLDHNEQFF,TGTGCCAGCAGCCCGCGAGGGCTAGATCACAATGAGCAGTTCTTC
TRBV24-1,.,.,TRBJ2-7,CATSGPGPTYEQYF,TGTGCCACCAGTGGCCCAGGACCTACCTACGAGCAGTACTTC
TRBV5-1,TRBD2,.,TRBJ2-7,CASSLAGASGLVYYEQYF,TGCGCCAGCAGCTTGGCCGGGGCTAGCGGGTTGGTCTACTACGAGCAGTACTTC
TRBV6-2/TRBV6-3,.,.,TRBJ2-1,CASSFGRTANEQFF,TGTGCCAGCAGTTTCGGTAGGACAGCCAATGAGCAGTTCTTC
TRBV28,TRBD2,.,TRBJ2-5,CASSLGGFGENQYF,TGTGCCAGCAGTTTGGGAGGGTTTGGGGAGAACCAGTACTTC
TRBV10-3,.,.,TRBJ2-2,CAISVTSSGNTGELFF,TGTGCCATCAGTGTTACTAGCTCCGGGAACACCGGGGAGCTGTTTTTT
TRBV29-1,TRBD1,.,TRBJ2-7,CSVEGTGGSYEQYF,TGCAGCGTTGAAGGAACAGGGGGGTCCTACGAGCAGTACTTC
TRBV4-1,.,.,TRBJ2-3,CASSQDWGLNTDTQYF,TGCGCCAGCAGCCAAGACTGGGGGCTAAACACAGATACGCAGTATTTT
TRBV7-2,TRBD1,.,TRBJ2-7,CASSSPGTGLYEQYF,TGTGCCAGCAGCTCTCCCGGGACAGGGCTCTACGAGCAGTACTTC
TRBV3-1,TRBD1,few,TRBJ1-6,CASSLGQGWNSPLHF,TGTGCCAGCAGCCTAGGACAGGGGTGGAATTCACCCCTCCACTTT
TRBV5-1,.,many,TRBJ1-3,CASSLYGISGNTIYF,TGCGCCAGCAGCTTGTACGGGATCTCTGGAAACACCATATATTTT
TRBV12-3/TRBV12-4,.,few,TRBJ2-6,CASRGSGSGANVLTF,TGTGCCAGCAGAGGGAGCGGCTCTGGGGCCAACGTCCTGACTTTC